This note documents a single TCR beta chain sequence. The method was immunoSEQ multiplex PCR; TCRdb's version includes in-frame clones alone and lacks a portion of them. Here the sample spans 150,000 to 200,000 clones, 80% to 90% being singletons. The sample belongs to a study of blood T cell repertoires in COVID-19. On the study more broadly: The origin of the acute and convalescent COVID-19 samples was the United States, Italy and Spain.

Germline V lookup: CDR1 MDHEN, CDR2 SYDVKM. V was cut by 7 bases and J by 3 bases, with 34 bases left in between. The CDR3 runs to 20 residues. The gene calls are TRBV28 and TRBJ2-7, with TRBD2 as a possible D gene (6 bases). The receptor comes from a man aged 50 to 59 with active or convalescent COVID-19. Sequences were obtained from peripheral blood. CDR3 region: CASTTFALNGLRGKLYEQYF. The CDR3 bases are TGTGCCAGCACCACTTTTGCCCTGAATGGTTTACGGGGGAAACTCTACGAGCAGTACTTC.